The TCR beta chain described here comes from a study of type 1 and type 2 diabetes patients. On the study more broadly: The cohort mixed type 1 diabetes, type 2 diabetes and nondiabetic donors. Magnetic bead positive selection isolated CD4+ or CD8+ T cells from PBMCs. Across the study, around 20 million paired-end reads were produced.

As for this clonotype: Its antigen is unidentified.

The CDR3 sequence is 16 residues long. CDR1 SGHTA and CDR2 FQGNSA come from the germline V gene. V gave up 5 bases and J gave up 4 bases, with 15 bases separating them. Study-wide results and caveats: Some T1D-only expanded clones might appear in more T2D or control samples.

Amplification started from genomic DNA. Multiplex PCR with 30 forward and 13 reverse primers amplified the TCR beta CDR3. TCRdb redid the calling of the multiplex PCR reads with MiXCR, one entry per CDR3 protein. The sample lists about 250,000 distinct CDR3 sequences, 45% to 60% occurring once. The V and J genes are TRBV7-2 and TRBJ2-6; TRBD1 is a possible D gene (6 bases). The sequencing sample was made of peripheral blood mononuclear cells (PBMCs). The receptor's source is a man younger than 35 with type 2 diabetes. The DNA of the CDR3 is TGTGCCAGCAGCGAACAGGGTACCTCCGGGGCCAACGTCCTGACTTTC. Translated: CASSEQGTSGANVLTF.